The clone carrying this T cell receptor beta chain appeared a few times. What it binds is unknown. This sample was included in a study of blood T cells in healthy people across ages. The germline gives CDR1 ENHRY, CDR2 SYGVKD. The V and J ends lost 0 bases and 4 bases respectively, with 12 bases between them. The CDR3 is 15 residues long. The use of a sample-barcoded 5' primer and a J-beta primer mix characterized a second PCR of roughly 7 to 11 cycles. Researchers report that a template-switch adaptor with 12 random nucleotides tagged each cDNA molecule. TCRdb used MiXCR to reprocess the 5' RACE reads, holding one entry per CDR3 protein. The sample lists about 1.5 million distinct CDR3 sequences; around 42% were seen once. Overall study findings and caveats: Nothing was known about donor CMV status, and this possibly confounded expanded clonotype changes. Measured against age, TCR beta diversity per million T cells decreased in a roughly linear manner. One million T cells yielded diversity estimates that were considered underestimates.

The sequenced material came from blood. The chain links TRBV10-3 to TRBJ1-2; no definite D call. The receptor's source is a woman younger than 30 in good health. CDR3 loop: CAISESERGLYGYTF. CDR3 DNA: TGTGCCATCAGTGAGTCAGAGAGAGGTCTCTATGGCTACACCTTC.